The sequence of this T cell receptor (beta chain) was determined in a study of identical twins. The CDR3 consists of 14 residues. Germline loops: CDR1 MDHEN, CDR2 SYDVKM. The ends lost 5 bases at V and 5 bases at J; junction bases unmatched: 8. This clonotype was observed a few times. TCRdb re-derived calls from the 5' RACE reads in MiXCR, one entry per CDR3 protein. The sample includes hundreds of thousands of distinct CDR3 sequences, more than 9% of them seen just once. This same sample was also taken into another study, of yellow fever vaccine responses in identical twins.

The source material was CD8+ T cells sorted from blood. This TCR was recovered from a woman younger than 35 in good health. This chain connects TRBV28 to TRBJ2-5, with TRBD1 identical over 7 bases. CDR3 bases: TGTGCCAGCAGTGGTACAGGGGCGGCGGAGACCCAGTACTTC. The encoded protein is CASSGTGAAETQYF.